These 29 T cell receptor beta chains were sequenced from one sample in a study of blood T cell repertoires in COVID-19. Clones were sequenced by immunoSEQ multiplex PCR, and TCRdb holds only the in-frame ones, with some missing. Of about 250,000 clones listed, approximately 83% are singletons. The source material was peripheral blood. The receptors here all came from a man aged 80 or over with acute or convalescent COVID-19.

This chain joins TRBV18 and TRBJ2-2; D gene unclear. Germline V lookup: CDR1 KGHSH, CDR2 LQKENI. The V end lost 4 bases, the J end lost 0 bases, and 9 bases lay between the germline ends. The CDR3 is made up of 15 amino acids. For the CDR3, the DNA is TGTGCCAGCTCACTGGGCAGGTCGAACACCGGGGAGCTGTTTTTT. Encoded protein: CASSLGRSNTGELFF.

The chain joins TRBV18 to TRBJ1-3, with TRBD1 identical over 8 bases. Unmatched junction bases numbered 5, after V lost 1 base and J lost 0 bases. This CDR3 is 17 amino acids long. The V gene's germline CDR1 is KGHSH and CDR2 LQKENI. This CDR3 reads CASSPRAGGSSGNTIYF. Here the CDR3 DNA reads TGTGCCAGCTCACCACGAGCAGGGGGCAGCTCTGGAAACACCATATATTTT.

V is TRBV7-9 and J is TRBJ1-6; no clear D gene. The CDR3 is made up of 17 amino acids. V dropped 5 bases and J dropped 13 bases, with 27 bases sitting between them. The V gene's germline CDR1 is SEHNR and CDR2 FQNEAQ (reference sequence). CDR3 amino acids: CASSRATGVEGRNPLHF. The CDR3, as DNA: TGTGCCAGCAGCCGAGCCACCGGGGTAGAGGGTCGTAACCCCCTCCACTTT.

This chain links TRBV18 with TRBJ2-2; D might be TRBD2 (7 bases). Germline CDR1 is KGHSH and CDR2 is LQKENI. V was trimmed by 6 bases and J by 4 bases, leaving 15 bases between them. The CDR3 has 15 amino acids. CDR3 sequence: CASSTGGHSTGELFF. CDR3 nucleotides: TGTGCCAGCTCGACGGGGGGACACTCCACCGGGGAGCTGTTTTTT.

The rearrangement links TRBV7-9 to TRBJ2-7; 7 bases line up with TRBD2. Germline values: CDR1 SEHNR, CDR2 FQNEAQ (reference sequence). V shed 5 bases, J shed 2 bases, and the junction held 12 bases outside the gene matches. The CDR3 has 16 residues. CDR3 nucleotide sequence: TGTGCCAGCAGCACAAGGCGGAGAGCGGGGCCCTACGAGCAGTACTTC. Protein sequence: CASSTRRRAGPYEQYF.

This CDR3 reads CASSLAGQGASPLHF. The DNA for the CDR3 is TGTGCCAGCTCTTTAGCGGGACAGGGGGCTTCACCCCTCCACTTT. The rearrangement uses TRBV28 and TRBJ1-6, with 12 bases fitting TRBD1. Per germline, CDR1 MDHEN and CDR2 SYDVKM. V lost 8 bases to trimming and J lost 9 bases; unmatched junction nucleotides: 8. CDR3 size: 15 residues.

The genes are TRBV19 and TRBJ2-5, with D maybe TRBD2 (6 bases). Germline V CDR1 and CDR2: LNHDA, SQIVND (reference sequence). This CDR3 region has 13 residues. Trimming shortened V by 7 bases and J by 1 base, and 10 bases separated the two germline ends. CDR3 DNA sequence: TGTGCCAGTAATGTGGGGGGCCAAGAGACCCAGTACTTC. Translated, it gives CASNVGGQETQYF.

The CDR3, as DNA: TGTGCCAGCAGAACAGCGGGGGGGCGCAATGAGCAGTTCTTC. Translating gives CASRTAGGRNEQFF. V usage is TRBV28 and J usage is TRBJ2-1; 10 nucleotides match TRBD2. This CDR3 is built from 14 residues. The germline V gene has CDR1 MDHEN and CDR2 SYDVKM. V shed 6 bases, J shed 6 bases, and the junction held 5 bases outside the gene matches.

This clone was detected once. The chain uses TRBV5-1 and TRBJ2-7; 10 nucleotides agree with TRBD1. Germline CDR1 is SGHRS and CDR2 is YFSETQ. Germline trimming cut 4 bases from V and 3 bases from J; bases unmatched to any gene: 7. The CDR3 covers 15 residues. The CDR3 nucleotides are TGCGCCAGCAGCCCAAAGGGGACAGGGGACTACGAGCAGTACTTC. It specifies CASSPKGTGDYEQYF.

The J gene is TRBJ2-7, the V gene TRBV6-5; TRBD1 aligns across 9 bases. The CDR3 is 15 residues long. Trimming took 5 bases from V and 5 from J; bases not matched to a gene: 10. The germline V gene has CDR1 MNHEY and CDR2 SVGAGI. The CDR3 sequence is CASSTHRDRVDEQYF. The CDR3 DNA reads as TGTGCCAGCAGTACCCACCGGGACAGGGTTGACGAGCAGTACTTC.

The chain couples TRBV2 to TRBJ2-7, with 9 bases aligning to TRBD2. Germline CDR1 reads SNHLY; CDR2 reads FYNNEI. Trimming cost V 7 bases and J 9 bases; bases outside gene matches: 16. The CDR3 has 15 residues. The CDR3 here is CASTAGLAGTFGQYF. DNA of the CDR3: TGTGCCAGCACCGCAGGGCTAGCGGGAACTTTTGGGCAGTACTTC.

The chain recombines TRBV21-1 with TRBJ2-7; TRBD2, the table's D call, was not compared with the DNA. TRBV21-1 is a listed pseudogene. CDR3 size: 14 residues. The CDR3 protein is CASRTVAGLYEQYF. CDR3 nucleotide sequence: TGTGCCAGCAGAACGGTAGCGGGGTTATACGAGCAGTACTTC.

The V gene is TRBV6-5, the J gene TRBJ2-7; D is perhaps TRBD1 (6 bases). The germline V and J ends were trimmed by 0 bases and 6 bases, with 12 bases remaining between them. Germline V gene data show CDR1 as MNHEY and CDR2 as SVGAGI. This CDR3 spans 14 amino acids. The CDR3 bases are TGTGCCAGCAGTTACTCGGCAGGGGTGGGCGAGCAGTACTTC. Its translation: CASSYSAGVGEQYF.

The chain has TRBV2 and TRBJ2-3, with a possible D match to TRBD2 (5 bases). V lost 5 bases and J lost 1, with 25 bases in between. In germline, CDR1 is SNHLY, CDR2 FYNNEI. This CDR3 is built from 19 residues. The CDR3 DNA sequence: TGTGCCAGCAGTCAGCTCCGGGGTAAACGCAGGTGGGGCACAGATACGCAGTATTTT. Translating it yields CASSQLRGKRRWGTDTQYF.

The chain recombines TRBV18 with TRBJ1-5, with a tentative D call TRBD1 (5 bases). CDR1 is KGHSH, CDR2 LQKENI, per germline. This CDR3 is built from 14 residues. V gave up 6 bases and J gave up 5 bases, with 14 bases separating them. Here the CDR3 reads CASSITGEDQPQHF. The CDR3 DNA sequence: TGTGCCAGCTCTATAACGGGGGAAGATCAGCCCCAGCATTTT.

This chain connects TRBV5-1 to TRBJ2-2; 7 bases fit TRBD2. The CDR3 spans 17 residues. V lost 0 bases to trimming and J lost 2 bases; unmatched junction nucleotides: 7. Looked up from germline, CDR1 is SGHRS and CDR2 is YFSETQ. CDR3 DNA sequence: TGCGCCAGCAGCTTGGTCCCTAGCGGAACTAACACCGGGGAGCTGTTTTTT. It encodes CASSLVPSGTNTGELFF.

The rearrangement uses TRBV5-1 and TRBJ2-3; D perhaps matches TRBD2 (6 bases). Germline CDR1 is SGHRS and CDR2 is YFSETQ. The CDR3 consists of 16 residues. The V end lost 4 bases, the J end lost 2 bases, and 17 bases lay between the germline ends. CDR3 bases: TGCGCCAGCAGCCCCCGAAGGCGGGGCGCCACAGATACGCAGTATTTT. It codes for CASSPRRRGATDTQYF.

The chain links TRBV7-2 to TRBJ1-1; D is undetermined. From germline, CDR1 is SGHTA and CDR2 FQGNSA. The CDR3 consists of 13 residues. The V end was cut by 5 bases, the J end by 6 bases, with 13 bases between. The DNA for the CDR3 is TGTGCCAGCAGCACGACAATAAACCCTGAAGCTTTCTTT. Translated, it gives CASSTTINPEAFF.

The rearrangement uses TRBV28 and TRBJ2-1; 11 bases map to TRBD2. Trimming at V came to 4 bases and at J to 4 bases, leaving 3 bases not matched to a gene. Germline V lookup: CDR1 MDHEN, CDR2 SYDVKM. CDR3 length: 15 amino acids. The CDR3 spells CASSSASGGYNEQFF. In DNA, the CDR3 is TGTGCCAGCAGTTCCGCTAGCGGGGGGTACAATGAGCAGTTCTTC.

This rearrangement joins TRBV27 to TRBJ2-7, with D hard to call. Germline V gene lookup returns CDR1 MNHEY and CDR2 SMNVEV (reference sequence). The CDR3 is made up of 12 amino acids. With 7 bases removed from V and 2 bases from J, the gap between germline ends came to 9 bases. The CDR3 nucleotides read TGTGCCAGCAAACGAGGTACCTACGAGCAGTACTTC. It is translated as CASKRGTYEQYF.

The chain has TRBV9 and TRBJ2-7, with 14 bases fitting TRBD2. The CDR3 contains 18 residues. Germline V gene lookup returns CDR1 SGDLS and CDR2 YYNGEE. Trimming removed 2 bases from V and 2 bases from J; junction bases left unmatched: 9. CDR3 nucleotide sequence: TGTGCCAGCAGCGTTTCCGGGACTAGCGGGAGAGGAACCTACGAGCAGTACTTC. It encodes CASSVSGTSGRGTYEQYF.

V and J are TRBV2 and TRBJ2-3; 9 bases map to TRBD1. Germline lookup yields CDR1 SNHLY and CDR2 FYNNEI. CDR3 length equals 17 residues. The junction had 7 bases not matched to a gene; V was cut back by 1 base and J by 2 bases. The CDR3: CASSEGGTGTITDTQYF. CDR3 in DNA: TGTGCCAGCAGTGAAGGGGGGACAGGGACAATCACAGATACGCAGTATTTT.

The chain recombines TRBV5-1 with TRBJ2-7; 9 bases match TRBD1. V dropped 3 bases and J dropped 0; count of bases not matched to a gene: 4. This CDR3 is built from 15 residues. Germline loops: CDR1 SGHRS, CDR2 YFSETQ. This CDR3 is CASSSDRGSSYEQYF. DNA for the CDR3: TGCGCCAGCAGCTCGGACAGGGGTAGCTCCTACGAGCAGTACTTC.

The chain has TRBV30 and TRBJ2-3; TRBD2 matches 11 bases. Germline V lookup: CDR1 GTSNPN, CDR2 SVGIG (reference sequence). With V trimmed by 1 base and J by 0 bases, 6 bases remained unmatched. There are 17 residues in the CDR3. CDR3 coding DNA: TGTGCCTGGAGTGCCCCGACTAGCGGGATGAGCACAGATACGCAGTATTTT. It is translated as CAWSAPTSGMSTDTQYF.

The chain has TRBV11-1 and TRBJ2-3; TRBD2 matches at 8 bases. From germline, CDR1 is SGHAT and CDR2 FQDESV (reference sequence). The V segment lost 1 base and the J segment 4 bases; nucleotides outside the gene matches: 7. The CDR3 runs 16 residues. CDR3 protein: CASSLVRGGRSDTQYF. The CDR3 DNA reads TGTGCCAGCAGCTTAGTTCGGGGGGGCCGGTCAGATACGCAGTATTTT.

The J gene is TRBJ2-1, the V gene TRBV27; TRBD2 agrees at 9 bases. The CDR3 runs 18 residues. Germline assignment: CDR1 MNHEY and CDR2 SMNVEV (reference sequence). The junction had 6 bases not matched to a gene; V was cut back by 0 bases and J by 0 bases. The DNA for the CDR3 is TGTGCCAGCAGTTTATCTCCCCTAGCGGGGTACTCCTACAATGAGCAGTTCTTC. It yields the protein CASSLSPLAGYSYNEQFF.

DNA of the CDR3: TGTGCCAGTAGTCCCCTGGGGACAGGTCGGAACACTGAAGCTTTCTTT. Encoded protein: CASSPLGTGRNTEAFF. This chain uses TRBV19 with TRBJ1-1; 8 nucleotides match TRBD1. Germline CDR1 and CDR2: LNHDA and SQIVND (reference sequence). Trimming at V came to 5 bases and at J to 1 base, leaving 9 bases not matched to a gene. This CDR3 spans 16 amino acids.

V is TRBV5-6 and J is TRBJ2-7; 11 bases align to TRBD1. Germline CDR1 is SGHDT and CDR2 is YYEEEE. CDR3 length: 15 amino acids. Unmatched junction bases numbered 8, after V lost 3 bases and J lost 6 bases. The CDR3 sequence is CASSSTGTGGREQYF. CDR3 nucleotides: TGTGCCAGCAGCTCGACCGGGACAGGGGGGCGCGAGCAGTACTTC.

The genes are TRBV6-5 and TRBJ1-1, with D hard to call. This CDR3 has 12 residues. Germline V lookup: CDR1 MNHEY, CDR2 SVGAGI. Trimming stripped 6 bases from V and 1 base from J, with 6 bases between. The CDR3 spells CASRHPNTEAFF. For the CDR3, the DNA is TGTGCCAGCAGACATCCGAACACTGAAGCTTTCTTT.